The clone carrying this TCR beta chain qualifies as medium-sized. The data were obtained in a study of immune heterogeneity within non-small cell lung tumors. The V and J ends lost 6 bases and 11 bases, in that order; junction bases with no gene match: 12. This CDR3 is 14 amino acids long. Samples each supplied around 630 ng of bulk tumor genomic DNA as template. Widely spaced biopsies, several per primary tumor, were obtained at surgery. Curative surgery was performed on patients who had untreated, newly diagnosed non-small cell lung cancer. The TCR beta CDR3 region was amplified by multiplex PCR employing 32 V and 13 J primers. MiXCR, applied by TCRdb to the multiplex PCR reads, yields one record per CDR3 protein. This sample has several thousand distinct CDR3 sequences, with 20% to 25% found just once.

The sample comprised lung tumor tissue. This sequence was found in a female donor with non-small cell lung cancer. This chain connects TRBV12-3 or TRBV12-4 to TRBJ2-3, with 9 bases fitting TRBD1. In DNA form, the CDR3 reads TGTGCCAGCAGCTACGGGACAGGGTTTCCTCAGCAGTATTTT. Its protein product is CASSYGTGFPQQYF.